What follows are 19 T cell receptor beta chains derived from one specimen sequenced in a study of beta chain features in type 1 diabetes. Expressed TCRB transcripts got sequenced, as all isolated RNA was reverse transcribed. Assay: immunoSEQ multiplex PCR; the TCRdb copy retains only in-frame clones and omits some. This sample has around 140,000 clones; approximately 10% occur once, and the top ten carry about 0.6%. The sequenced sample was central memory CD4+ T cells from blood. The receptors derive from a woman in her 40s in good health.

The V gene is TRBV2, the J gene TRBJ1-1, with D possibly being TRBD1 (6 bases). The CDR3 is made up of 14 amino acids. Germline assignment: CDR1 SNHLY and CDR2 FYNNEI. The V end was cut by 8 bases, the J end by 2 bases, with 15 bases between. CDR3 protein: CASGGRGANTEAFF. In DNA form, the CDR3 reads TGTGCCAGCGGGGGGAGGGGGGCTAACACTGAAGCTTTCTTT.

The V call is TRBV5-1, the J call TRBJ1-4; 9 bases match TRBD1. V shed 4 bases, J shed 7 bases, and the junction held 5 bases outside the gene matches. Germline CDR1 is SGHRS and CDR2 is YFSETQ. There are 14 residues in the CDR3. The DNA for the CDR3 is TGCGCCAGCAGCGAGACAGGGGGAGTTGAAAAACTGTTTTTT. Encoded protein: CASSETGGVEKLFF. The full variable domain, its missing parts supplied by reference TRBV5-1 and TRBJ1-4, is KAGVTQTPRYLIKTRGQQVTLSCSPISGHRSVSWYQQTPGQGLQFLFEYFSETQRNKGNFPGRFSGRQFSNSRSEMNVSTLELGDSALYLCASSETGGVEKLFFGSGTQLSVL.

This clone has more than one count but fewer than ten. The rearrangement uses TRBV27 and TRBJ2-7, with 13 bases that match TRBD2. J gave up 3 bases and V 5 bases, and 1 base lay outside the gene matches. Germline CDR1 and CDR2: MNHEY and SMNVEV (reference sequence). The CDR3 has 14 residues. The CDR3 protein is CASSGTSGDYEQYF. CDR3 nucleotides: TGTGCCAGCAGTGGGACTAGCGGGGACTACGAGCAGTACTTC.

This clone appeared a few times. The chain couples TRBV2 to TRBJ2-6; D ambiguous. The CDR3 covers 15 residues. CDR1 and CDR2 from the germline V gene are SNHLY and FYNNEI. Deletions cut 6 bases from V and 0 bases from J, with 9 bases between. The CDR3 sequence: CASRATDSGANVLTF. The CDR3 DNA reads as TGTGCCAGCAGGGCAACAGACTCTGGGGCCAACGTCCTGACTTTC.

This rearrangement joins TRBV2 to TRBJ1-6; D is possibly TRBD1 (6 bases). Germline V CDR1 and CDR2: SNHLY, FYNNEI. CDR3 length equals 17 residues. V shed 10 bases and J shed 10 bases, with 29 bases lying between them. The CDR3 protein is CATAIGTPKFTGSPLHF. The CDR3 bases are TGTGCCACAGCTATTGGGACACCGAAATTTACGGGGTCACCCCTCCACTTT.

This clone was seen more than once but under ten times. The genes are TRBV7-8 and TRBJ2-4; 9 nucleotides line up with TRBD1. Unmatched junction bases numbered 7, after V lost 5 bases and J lost 2 bases. This CDR3 is built from 16 residues. Germline V gives CDR1 SGHVS, CDR2 FQNEAQ. The CDR3 spells CASSGRQGESKNIQYF. Written as DNA, the CDR3 is TGTGCCAGCAGCGGACGACAGGGGGAATCCAAAAACATTCAGTACTTC. Complete variable domain (other parts from reference TRBV7-8 and TRBJ2-4): GAGVSQSPRYKVAKRGQDVALRCDPISGHVSLFWYQQALGQGPEFLTYFQNEAQLDKSGLPSDRFFAERPEGSVSTLKIQRTQQEDSAVYLCASSGRQGESKNIQYFGAGTRLSVL.

The rearrangement uses TRBV11-2 and TRBJ2-1; 9 bases align to TRBD1. The ends lost 5 bases at V and 1 base at J; junction bases unmatched: 6. The CDR3 is 16 residues long. The V gene's germline CDR1 is SGHAT and CDR2 FQNNGV. The CDR3 DNA reads TGTGCCAGCAGCACACAGGGGGCAGGATCCTACAATGAGCAGTTCTTC. Its protein is CASSTQGAGSYNEQFF.

This sequence joins TRBV11-2 and TRBJ2-5; D unclear. The CDR3 length is 11 residues. Germline V gene lookup returns CDR1 SGHAT and CDR2 FQNNGV. The germline V and J ends were trimmed by 8 bases and 6 bases, with 10 bases remaining between them. As DNA, the CDR3 is TGTGCCAGCGGCAGCGCACAGACCCAGTACTTC. This encodes CASGSAQTQYF.

The CDR3 DNA follows: TGTGCCAGCAGAGCCCGGGGGGCAACTAATGAAAAACTGTTTTTT. Translating gives CASRARGATNEKLFF. V is TRBV7-8 and J is TRBJ1-4, with D perhaps matching TRBD1 (5 bases). Germline V CDR1 and CDR2: SGHVS, FQNEAQ. The CDR3 spans 15 residues. V gave up 6 bases and J gave up 0 bases, with 11 bases separating them.

This clone was counted between two and nine times. The J gene is TRBJ2-3, the V gene TRBV5-1; a possible D gene is TRBD1 (5 bases). This CDR3 has 15 amino acids. Germline loops: CDR1 SGHRS, CDR2 YFSETQ. The V end was cut by 5 bases, the J end by 5 bases, with 18 bases between. Here the CDR3 DNA reads TGCGCCAGCAGATCTGAGAAGGGGAAGATAGATACGCAGTATTTT. Residues: CASRSEKGKIDTQYF.

The chain is built from TRBV7-9 and TRBJ1-1; D ambiguous. The ends were cut back, 9 bases at V and 3 bases at J, with 14 bases in the middle. This CDR3 contains 13 residues. CDR1 and CDR2 from the germline V gene are SEHNR and FQNEAQ (reference sequence). The CDR3 nucleotides are TGTGCCAGTGGAGAAGCACGCGACACTGAAGCTTTCTTT. This encodes CASGEARDTEAFF. Full variable domain (outside the CDR3, taken from reference TRBV7-9 and TRBJ1-1): DTGVSQNPRHKITKRGQNVTFRCDPISEHNRLYWYRQTLGQGPEFLTYFQNEAQLEKSRLLSDRFSAERPKGSFSTLEIQRTEQGDSAMYLCASGEARDTEAFFGQGTRLTVV.

This clone was picked up a small number of times. V usage is TRBV29-1 and J usage is TRBJ1-4, with D maybe TRBD1 (5 bases). The CDR3 runs to 13 residues. Germline values: CDR1 SQVTM, CDR2 ANQGSEA. V was pared by 7 bases and J by 6 bases, with 15 bases between. For the CDR3, the DNA is TGCAGCGCGGGGGTCAGGCAAGATGAAAAACTGTTTTTT. The encoded protein is CSAGVRQDEKLFF.

This clone has only a few counts. The chain couples TRBV19 to TRBJ2-2; D call uncertain. Looked up from germline, CDR1 is LNHDA and CDR2 is SQIVND (reference sequence). The CDR3 consists of 16 residues. V was cut by 0 bases and J by 4 bases, with 12 bases left in between. The CDR3 loop is CASSIDNAGTTGELFF. The CDR3 nucleotides are TGTGCCAGTAGTATAGATAATGCAGGTACCACCGGGGAGCTGTTTTTT.

In its sample, this clone was seen many times. The V gene is TRBV29-1, the J gene TRBJ2-1, with D tentatively TRBD2 (5 bases). The CDR3 has 10 residues. Trimming left V 2 bases short and J 13 bases short, with 9 bases between. CDR1 and CDR2 from the germline V gene are SQVTM and ANQGSEA. CDR3 protein: CSVERDPQFF. DNA of the CDR3: TGCAGCGTTGAACGGGATCCCCAGTTCTTC.

The rearrangement joins TRBV10-3 to TRBJ2-1; 9 nucleotides align to TRBD1. The germline gives CDR1 ENHRY, CDR2 SYGVKD. This CDR3 has 14 amino acids. Trimming cost V 5 bases and J 9 bases; bases outside gene matches: 8. CDR3 region: CAISSGTGRGEQFF. The CDR3 DNA reads TGTGCCATCAGTTCCGGGACAGGGCGTGGTGAGCAGTTCTTC.

This clone was recorded many times. The same CDR3 also results from other DNA sequences found in this sample. The rearrangement links TRBV27 to TRBJ2-7; no firm D call. The germline V gene encodes CDR1 MNHEY and CDR2 SMNVEV (reference sequence). V shed 4 bases and J shed 3 bases, with 4 bases lying between them. This CDR3 has 11 amino acids. The CDR3 region is CASSSYYEQYF. The CDR3, as DNA: TGTGCCAGCAGTTCCTACTACGAGCAGTACTTC.

This rearrangement joins TRBV9 to TRBJ1-1; the D is unclear. The CDR3 extends over 14 amino acids. Trimming cost V 0 bases and J 0 bases, with 6 bases left between them. In germline, CDR1 is SGDLS, CDR2 YYNGEE. The CDR3 loop reads CASSVARMNTEAFF. The CDR3 DNA follows: TGTGCCAGCAGCGTAGCCAGGATGAACACTGAAGCTTTCTTT.

V gene TRBV5-8 combines with J gene TRBJ2-7, with D perhaps matching TRBD2 (6 bases). The germline V gene has CDR1 SGHTS and CDR2 YDEGEE. The V end was cut by 1 base, the J end by 0 bases, with 8 bases between. The CDR3 sequence is 14 residues long. Written as DNA, the CDR3 is TGTGCCAGCAGCTTGACGGGAGTCTCCTACGAGCAGTACTTC. It yields the protein CASSLTGVSYEQYF.

The chain joins TRBV19 to TRBJ2-2; 7 bases agree with TRBD1. Losses at the gene ends were 10 bases for V and 0 bases for J; bases not matched to a gene: 11. Germline V CDR1 and CDR2: LNHDA, SQIVND (reference sequence). CDR3 size: 16 residues. This CDR3 reads CATTTLGGTNTGELFF. The CDR3 coding sequence is TGTGCCACCACAACATTAGGGGGCACGAACACCGGGGAGCTGTTTTTT.